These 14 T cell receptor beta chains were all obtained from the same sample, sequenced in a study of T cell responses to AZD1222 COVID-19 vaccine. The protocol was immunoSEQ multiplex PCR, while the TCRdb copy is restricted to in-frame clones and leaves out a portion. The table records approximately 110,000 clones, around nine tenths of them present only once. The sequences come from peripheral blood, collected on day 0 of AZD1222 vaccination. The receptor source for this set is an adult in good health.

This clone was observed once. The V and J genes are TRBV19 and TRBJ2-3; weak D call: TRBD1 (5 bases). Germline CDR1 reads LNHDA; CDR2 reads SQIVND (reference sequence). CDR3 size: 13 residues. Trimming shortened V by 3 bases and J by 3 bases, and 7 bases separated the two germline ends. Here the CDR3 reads CASSMQGTDTQYF. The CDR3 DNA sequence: TGTGCCAGTAGTATGCAGGGAACAGATACGCAGTATTTT.

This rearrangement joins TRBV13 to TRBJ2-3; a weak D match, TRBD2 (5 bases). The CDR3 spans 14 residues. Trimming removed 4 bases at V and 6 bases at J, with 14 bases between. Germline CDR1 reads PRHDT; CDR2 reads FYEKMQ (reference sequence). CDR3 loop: CASSSPRKRDTQYF. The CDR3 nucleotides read TGTGCCAGCAGCTCCCCCCGGAAGCGGGATACGCAGTATTTT.

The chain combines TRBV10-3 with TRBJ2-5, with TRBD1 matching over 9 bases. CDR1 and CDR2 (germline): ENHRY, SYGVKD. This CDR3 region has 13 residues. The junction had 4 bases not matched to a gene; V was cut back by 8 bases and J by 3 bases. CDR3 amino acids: CAIQGDREETQYF. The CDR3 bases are TGTGCCATCCAGGGGGACAGGGAAGAGACCCAGTACTTC.

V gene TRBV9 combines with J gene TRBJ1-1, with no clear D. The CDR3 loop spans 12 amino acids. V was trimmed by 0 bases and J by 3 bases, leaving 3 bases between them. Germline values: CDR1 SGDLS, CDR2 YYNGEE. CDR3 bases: TGTGCCAGCAGCGTAGAGGACACTGAAGCTTTCTTT. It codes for CASSVEDTEAFF. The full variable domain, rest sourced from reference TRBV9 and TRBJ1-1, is DSGVTQTPKHLITATGQRVTLRCSPRSGDLSVYWYQQSLDQGLQFLIQYYNGEERAKGNILERFSAQQFPDLHSELNLSSLELGDSALYFCASSVEDTEAFFGQGTRLTVV.

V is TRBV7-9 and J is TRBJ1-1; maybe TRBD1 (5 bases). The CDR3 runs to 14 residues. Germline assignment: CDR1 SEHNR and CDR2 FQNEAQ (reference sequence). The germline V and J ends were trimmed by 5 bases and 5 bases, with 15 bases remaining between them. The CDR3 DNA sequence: TGTGCCAGCAGCCCAAGAGTAGGGGATACTGAAGCTTTCTTT. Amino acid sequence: CASSPRVGDTEAFF.

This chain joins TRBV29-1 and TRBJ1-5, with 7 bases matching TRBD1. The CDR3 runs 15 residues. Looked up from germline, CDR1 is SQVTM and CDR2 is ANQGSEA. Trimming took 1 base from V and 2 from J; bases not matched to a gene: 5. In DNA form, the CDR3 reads TGCAGCGTTGAAGTAGGGGGCGATGGCAATCAGCCCCAGCATTTT. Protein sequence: CSVEVGGDGNQPQHF.

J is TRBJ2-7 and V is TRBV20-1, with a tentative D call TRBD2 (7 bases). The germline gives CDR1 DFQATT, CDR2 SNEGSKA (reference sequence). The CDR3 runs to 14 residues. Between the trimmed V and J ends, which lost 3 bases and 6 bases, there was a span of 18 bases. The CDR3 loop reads CSASMRGGRGEQYF. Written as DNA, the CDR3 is TGCAGTGCTAGTATGAGGGGGGGCCGTGGCGAGCAGTACTTC.

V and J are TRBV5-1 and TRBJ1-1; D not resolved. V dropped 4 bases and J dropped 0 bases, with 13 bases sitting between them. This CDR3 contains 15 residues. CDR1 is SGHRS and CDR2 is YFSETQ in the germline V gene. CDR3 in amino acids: CASSRTGVVNTEAFF. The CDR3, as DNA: TGCGCCAGCAGCAGAACTGGGGTAGTGAACACTGAAGCTTTCTTT.

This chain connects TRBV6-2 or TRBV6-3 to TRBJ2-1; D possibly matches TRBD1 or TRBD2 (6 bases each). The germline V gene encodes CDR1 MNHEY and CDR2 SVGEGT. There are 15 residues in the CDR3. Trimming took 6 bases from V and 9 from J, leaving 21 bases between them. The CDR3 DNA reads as TGTGCCAGCAGCCGCGTCGGGGGCTTCACCGGTGAGCAGTTCTTC. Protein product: CASSRVGGFTGEQFF.

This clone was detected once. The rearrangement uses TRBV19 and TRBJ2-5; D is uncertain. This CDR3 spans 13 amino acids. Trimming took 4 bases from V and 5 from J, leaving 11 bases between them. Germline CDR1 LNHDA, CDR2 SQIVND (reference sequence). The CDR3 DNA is TGTGCCAGTAGTACAGTCCCACGGGAGACCCAGTACTTC. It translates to CASSTVPRETQYF.

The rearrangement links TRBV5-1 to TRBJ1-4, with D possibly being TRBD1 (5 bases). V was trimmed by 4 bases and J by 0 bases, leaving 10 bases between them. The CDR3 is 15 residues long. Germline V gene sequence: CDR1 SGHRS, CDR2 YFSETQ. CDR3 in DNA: TGCGCCAGCAGCCCGCTGGGGGCAACTAATGAAAAACTGTTTTTT. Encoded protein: CASSPLGATNEKLFF.

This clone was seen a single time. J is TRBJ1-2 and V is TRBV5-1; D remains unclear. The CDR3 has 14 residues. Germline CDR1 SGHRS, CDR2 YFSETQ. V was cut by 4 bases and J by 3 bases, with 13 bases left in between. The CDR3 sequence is CASSPGNTDYGYTF. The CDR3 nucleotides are TGCGCCAGCAGCCCTGGTAATACGGACTATGGCTACACCTTC.

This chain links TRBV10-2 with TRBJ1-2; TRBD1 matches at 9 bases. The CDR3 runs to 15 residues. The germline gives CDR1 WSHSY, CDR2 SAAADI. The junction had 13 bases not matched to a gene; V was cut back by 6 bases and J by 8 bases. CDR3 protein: CASSPTGTGTGGYTF. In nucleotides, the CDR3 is TGCGCCAGCAGCCCTACCGGGACAGGGACAGGGGGCTACACCTTC.

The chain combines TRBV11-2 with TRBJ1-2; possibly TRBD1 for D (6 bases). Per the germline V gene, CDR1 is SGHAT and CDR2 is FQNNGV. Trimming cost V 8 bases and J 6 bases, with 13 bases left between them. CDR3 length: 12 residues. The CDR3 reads CASRKGGHGYTF. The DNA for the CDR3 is TGTGCCAGCCGGAAGGGGGGGCATGGCTACACCTTC.